The TCR beta chain described here comes from a study of blood T cells in healthy people across ages. A second 7 to 11 cycle PCR used barcoded and J-beta primers. From the 5' RACE reads, TCRdb called clonotypes with MiXCR, one entry per CDR3 protein. The sample lists more than 750,000 distinct CDR3 sequences, about 27% occurring once. This clonotype was picked up many times. Trimming stripped 2 bases from V and 5 bases from J, with 18 bases between. Germline V gene sequence: CDR1 MNHEY, CDR2 SMNVEV (reference sequence). The CDR3 consists of 16 residues. This sample was shared with a second study, whose subject was T cells of mothers and their children. That report adds: The donors comprised about six children and their three healthy Caucasian mothers. cDNA synthesis used all extracted RNA, roughly 1.5 ug per 15 ul.

This receptor was obtained from a middle-aged woman in good health. The specimen was blood. The chain has TRBV27 and TRBJ2-5; possible D gene TRBD2, 5 bases. The CDR3 spells CASSLSATIGRETQYF. CDR3 nucleotides: TGTGCCAGCAGTTTAAGTGCGACTATTGGACGGGAGACCCAGTACTTC.